This TCR beta chain is from a study of blood T cell repertoires in COVID-19 (dated by TCRdb to 2020 to 2022). With regard to the full study: Collaborator samples came from the United States, Italy and Spain and covered acute and convalescent phases of COVID-19. Subjects who had been exposed to COVID-19, were actively infected with it, or had recovered from it provided the deeply sampled blood TCRbeta repertoires that made up the dataset. Where available, HLA class I and class II types were obtained from metadata supplied by the sample provider rather than from assay-based typing. The samples were drawn from two sources: the first 160 participants of the ongoing ImmuneRACE study, and 1,000 to 1,500 subjects contributed by 6 global collaborators. Nearly every sample came with metadata listing a de-identified subject ID, COVID-19 status, age in years and sex. A freely available public database, intended as a resource for researchers studying the immune response to SARS-CoV-2, is where the repertoires were released. The prospective study material was composed of cDNA or gDNA derived from T cells, B-cell-depleted T cells, or PBMCs. Study-wide conclusions, independent of this receptor: Clinical and demographic metadata were provided uncurated, with the amount varying by source and participant.

Reading from cysteine to phenylalanine, the CDR3 counts 14 amino acids. Only the CDR3 portion is preserved as DNA: 42 bases, with reading frame beginning at the first base. Looking up the germline V gene yields CDR1 MNHNS and CDR2 SASEGT. The trim is 1 base for V and 8 bases for J, with a gap of 14 bases between the germline ends. A second Seattle source provided samples from volunteer blood donors who had recovered from COVID-19. Collaborating institutions collected whole blood in K2EDTA tubes following their own protocols. For TCRbeta analysis, collaborators shipped samples in one of three forms: frozen whole blood, isolated PBMCs, or DNA extracted from either of those sample types. In its sample, this clone was seen once. What this receptor recognizes is not known. Qualities for individual bases were not recorded, and no much larger clone is one base off. TCRbeta CDR3 regions were amplified from genomic DNA using the immunoSEQ Assay, a bias-controlled multiplex PCR. Turning to the authors' computational methods: The number of nucleated cells in each sample was estimated by amplification of reference gene primers within the assay. Sequence reads were collapsed and filtered to measure the absolute abundance of every unique TCRbeta CDR3 rearrangement. For each sample, productive Simpson clonality was calculated as the square root of Simpson's diversity index over productive rearrangements. Sourced from immuneACCESS, this table was stored by TCRdb with only in-frame sequences that have V and J called. A share of the clones is absent; for the studies checked, an unresolved V gene accounts for under half, and the remainder has no known explanation. That table is the source of V, J and clone size, and D and trimming were worked out from the DNA. The sample has under 150,000 clones on record, 70% to 90% of them singletons. The ten largest clones take up around 16% of the sample.

This sequence was found in a woman between 45 and 60 years old who had recovered from COVID-19. This sequence uses TRBV6-1 and TRBJ1-1; D gene: possibly TRBD1, on 5 matching bases. The material sequenced was peripheral blood. The nucleotide sequence reads as follows: TGTGCCAGCAGTGAAGGGAAGGGGAGGGTCGAAGCTTTCTTT. Translated, it reads CASSEGKGRVEAFF.